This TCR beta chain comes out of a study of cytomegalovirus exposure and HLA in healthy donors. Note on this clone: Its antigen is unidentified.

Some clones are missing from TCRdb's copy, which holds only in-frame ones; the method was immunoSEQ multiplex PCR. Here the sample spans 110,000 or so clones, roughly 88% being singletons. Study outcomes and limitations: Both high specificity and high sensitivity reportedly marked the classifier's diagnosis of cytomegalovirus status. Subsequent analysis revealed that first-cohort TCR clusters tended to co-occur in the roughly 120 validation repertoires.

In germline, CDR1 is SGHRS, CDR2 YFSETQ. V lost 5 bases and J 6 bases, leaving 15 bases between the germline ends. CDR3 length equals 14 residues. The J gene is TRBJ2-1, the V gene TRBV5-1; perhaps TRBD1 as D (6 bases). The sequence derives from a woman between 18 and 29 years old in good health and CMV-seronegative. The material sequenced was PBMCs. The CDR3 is CASSRIDRSNEQFF. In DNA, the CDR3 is TGCGCCAGCAGTCGGATAGACAGGAGCAATGAGCAGTTCTTC.